This T cell receptor beta chain was identified in a study of T cell changes during pregnancy in multiple sclerosis. Germline V gives CDR1 SGDLS, CDR2 YYNGEE. The CDR3 is 15 amino acids. V gave up 0 bases and J gave up 5 bases; unmatched junction bases: 7. The protocol was immunoSEQ multiplex PCR, while the TCRdb copy is restricted to in-frame clones and leaves out a portion. The sample has more than 30,000 clones, 80% to 90% seen once. The TCR originated in a female donor with multiple sclerosis, enrolled in a pregnancy study. The source was CD8+ T cells from peripheral blood mononuclear cells, collected in the first trimester of pregnancy. The chain uses TRBV9 and TRBJ1-1, with 7 bases lining up with TRBD1. The CDR3 sequence: CASSVGTGAWTEAFF. CDR3 coding DNA: TGTGCCAGCAGCGTAGGTACAGGGGCCTGGACTGAAGCTTTCTTT.